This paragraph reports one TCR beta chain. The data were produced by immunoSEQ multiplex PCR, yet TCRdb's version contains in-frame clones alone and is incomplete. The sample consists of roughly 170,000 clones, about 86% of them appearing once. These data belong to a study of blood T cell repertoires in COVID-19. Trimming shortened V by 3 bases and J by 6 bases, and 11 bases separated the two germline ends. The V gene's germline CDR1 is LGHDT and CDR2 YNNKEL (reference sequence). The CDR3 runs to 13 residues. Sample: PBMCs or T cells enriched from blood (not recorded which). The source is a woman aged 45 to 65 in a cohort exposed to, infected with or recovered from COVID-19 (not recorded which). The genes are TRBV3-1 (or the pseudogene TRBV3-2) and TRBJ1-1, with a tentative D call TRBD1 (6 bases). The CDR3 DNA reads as TGTGCCAGCAGCCAGAGAGGGGGGGCTGAAGCTTTCTTT. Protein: CASSQRGGAEAFF.